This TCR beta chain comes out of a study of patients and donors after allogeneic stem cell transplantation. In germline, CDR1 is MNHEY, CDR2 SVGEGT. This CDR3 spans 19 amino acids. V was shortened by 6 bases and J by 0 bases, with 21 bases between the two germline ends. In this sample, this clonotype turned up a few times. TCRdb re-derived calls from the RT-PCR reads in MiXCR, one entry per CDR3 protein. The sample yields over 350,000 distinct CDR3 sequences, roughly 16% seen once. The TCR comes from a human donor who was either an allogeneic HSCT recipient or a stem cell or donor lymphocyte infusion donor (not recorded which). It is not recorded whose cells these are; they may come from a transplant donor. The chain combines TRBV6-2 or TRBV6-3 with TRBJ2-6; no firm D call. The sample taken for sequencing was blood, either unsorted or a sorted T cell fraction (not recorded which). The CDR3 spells CASSPYKVLSSSGANVLTF. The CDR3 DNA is TGTGCCAGCAGCCCCTACAAGGTATTATCCTCCTCTGGGGCCAACGTCCTGACTTTC.